These 18 T cell receptor beta chains came from one sample sequenced in a study of identical twins. Using its own MiXCR run on the 5' RACE reads, TCRdb lists one record per CDR3 protein. Counted here are about 890,000 distinct CDR3 sequences, 12% occurring once; the ten biggest clones make up around 1.6%. A further study also used this sample, focusing on yellow fever vaccine responses in identical twins.

What was sequenced was PBMCs. The origin of the receptors is a young woman in good health.

This clonotype appeared a single time. J is TRBJ1-1 and V is TRBV19; weak D call: TRBD1 (5 bases). V was pared by 1 base and J by 0 bases, with 9 bases between. This CDR3 spans 15 amino acids. The germline gives CDR1 LNHDA, CDR2 SQIVND (reference sequence). The chain's CDR3 is CASSIGAGMNTEAFF. The CDR3 DNA follows: TGTGCCAGTAGTATAGGGGCAGGGATGAACACTGAAGCTTTCTTT.

The rearrangement uses TRBV5-1 and TRBJ2-7; either TRBD1 or TRBD2 may fit D (5 bases each). The germline V gene has CDR1 SGHRS and CDR2 YFSETQ. The CDR3 loop spans 15 amino acids. V was clipped by 6 bases and J by 6 bases, with 22 bases between them. The CDR3 bases are TGCGCCAGCAAGAACCCGGGACGAGTAAGTTCCGAGCAGTACTTC. Encoded protein: CASKNPGRVSSEQYF. The complete variable domain, with remaining parts taken from reference TRBV5-1 and TRBJ2-7, reads KAGVTQTPRYLIKTRGQQVTLSCSPISGHRSVSWYQQTPGQGLQFLFEYFSETQRNKGNFPGRFSGRQFSNSRSEMNVSTLELGDSALYLCASKNPGRVSSEQYFGPGTRLTVT.

This clonotype was seen only a few times. The rearrangement joins TRBV29-1 to TRBJ2-7; 7 bases fit TRBD1. Germline trimming cut 6 bases from V and 7 bases from J; bases unmatched to any gene: 15. The CDR3 has 14 amino acids. The germline V gene encodes CDR1 SQVTM and CDR2 ANQGSEA. In DNA form, the CDR3 reads TGCAGCGTAGGGAGACAGGGTCTTTACCAGGAGCAGTACTTC. It specifies CSVGRQGLYQEQYF.

This clonotype was recorded at least ten times. V usage is TRBV9 and J usage is TRBJ2-1; TRBD2 agrees at 14 bases. Germline CDR1 and CDR2: SGDLS and YYNGEE. The CDR3 consists of 18 residues. V lost 0 bases to trimming and J lost 3 bases; unmatched junction nucleotides: 5. CDR3 protein: CASSVAMTSGGDYNEQFF. The CDR3 DNA sequence: TGTGCCAGCAGCGTAGCTATGACTAGCGGGGGGGACTACAATGAGCAGTTCTTC.

The chain employs TRBV11-3 and TRBJ2-1, with TRBD2 matching 13 bases. Germline assignment: CDR1 SGHNT and CDR2 YENEEA. V shed 5 bases, J shed 5 bases, and the junction held 6 bases outside the gene matches. The CDR3 totals 16 residues. The CDR3 region has the DNA TGTGCCAGCAGCCCGATCGGGACTAGCGGGGACAATGAGCAGTTCTTC. It is translated as CASSPIGTSGDNEQFF.

The chain has TRBV5-1 and TRBJ2-5; D gene uncertain. Deletions cut 2 bases from V and 4 bases from J, with 12 bases between. The CDR3 loop spans 14 amino acids. The germline gives CDR1 SGHRS, CDR2 YFSETQ. As DNA, the CDR3 is TGCGCCAGCAGCTTTTGGAAGGATCGAGAGACCCAGTACTTC. It specifies CASSFWKDRETQYF.

The V call is TRBV12-3 or TRBV12-4, the J call TRBJ2-7; 9 bases match TRBD1. Trimming at V came to 1 base and at J to 1 base, leaving 11 bases not matched to a gene. The CDR3 spans 18 residues. The CDR3 protein is CASSLVGQGPFRSYEQYF. For the CDR3, the DNA is TGTGCCAGCAGTTTAGTTGGACAGGGGCCTTTTCGATCCTACGAGCAGTACTTC.

In its sample, this clonotype was seen many times. The V gene is TRBV21-1, the J gene TRBJ2-5; the DNA was not compared with TRBD1, the D call given in the table. TRBV21-1 is shown as a pseudogene. The CDR3 extends over 13 amino acids. CDR3 nucleotide sequence: TGTGCCAGCAGCAAGGACAAACAAGAGACCCAGTACTTC. It codes for CASSKDKQETQYF.

V is TRBV5-8 and J is TRBJ2-1; possible D gene TRBD1, 5 bases. The CDR3 consists of 15 residues. The germline gives CDR1 SGHTS, CDR2 YDEGEE. V shed 5 bases and J shed 5 bases, with 17 bases lying between them. CDR3 bases: TGTGCCAGCAGACCCGGACACATGACCAACAATGAGCAGTTCTTC. It codes for CASRPGHMTNNEQFF.

Worth noting for this clonotype: A much larger clonotype is one base distant, so this may be a read error. The rearrangement joins TRBV20-1 to TRBJ2-7, with D possibly being TRBD1 (7 bases). The CDR3 loop spans 15 amino acids. Germline CDR1 DFQATT, CDR2 SNEGSKA (reference sequence). Here the CDR3 reads CCARTGEVGYYEQYV. The CDR3 DNA sequence: TGCTGTGCTAGAACAGGGGAGGTAGGCTACTACGAGCAGTACGTC.

The chain's CDR3 is CASSESGRSEQYV. As DNA, the CDR3 is TGCGCCAGCAGTGAGTCGGGCCGTTCTGAGCAGTACGTC. J is TRBJ2-7 and V is TRBV10-1; D is unresolved. The V and J ends lost 0 bases and 7 bases respectively, with 10 bases between them. Per the germline V gene, CDR1 is WNHNN and CDR2 is SYGVQD (reference sequence). The CDR3 covers 13 residues.

This chain connects TRBV29-1 to TRBJ1-1; tentatively, D is TRBD1 (5 bases). Trimming removed 0 bases from V and 1 base from J, with 21 bases in between. Germline lookup yields CDR1 SQVTM and CDR2 ANQGSEA. This CDR3 spans 18 amino acids. The CDR3, as DNA: TGCAGCGTTGAAGAGTTATTTCTCGGGGCCACTCCGAACACTGAAGCTTTCTTT. Translating it yields CSVEELFLGATPNTEAFF.

The sample holds a few counts of this clonotype. The genes are TRBV5-1 and TRBJ2-4, with D perhaps TRBD1 or TRBD2 (5 bases each). V dropped 4 bases and J dropped 0 bases, with 17 bases sitting between them. In germline, CDR1 is SGHRS, CDR2 YFSETQ. The CDR3 is 17 residues long. The CDR3 region is CASSPGADFIAKNIQYF. CDR3 nucleotides: TGCGCCAGCAGCCCCGGGGCAGACTTCATAGCCAAAAACATTCAGTACTTC.

At least ten counts were recorded for this clonotype. The J gene is TRBJ2-2, the V gene TRBV29-1, with D uncertain. Germline CDR1 reads SQVTM; CDR2 reads ANQGSEA. This CDR3 spans 11 amino acids. The germline V and J ends were trimmed by 7 bases and 3 bases, with 6 bases remaining between them. CDR3: CSGRDTGELFF. The CDR3 region has the DNA TGCAGCGGTAGAGACACCGGGGAGCTGTTTTTT.

This sequence joins TRBV7-9 and TRBJ2-7; a weak D match, TRBD2 (5 bases). This CDR3 contains 15 residues. Germline loops: CDR1 SEHNR, CDR2 FQNEAQ (reference sequence). V lost 4 bases and J 6 bases, leaving 19 bases between the germline ends. The CDR3 loop reads CASSSSRSGWSEQYF. The CDR3 coding sequence is TGTGCCAGCAGCTCAAGCCGCTCGGGGTGGTCCGAGCAGTACTTC.

This clonotype has only a few counts. V gene TRBV29-1 combines with J gene TRBJ2-3; D is uncertain. Germline V lookup: CDR1 SQVTM, CDR2 ANQGSEA. The CDR3 is made up of 12 amino acids. V was pared by 1 base and J by 4 bases, with 6 bases between. CDR3 coding DNA: TGCAGCGTTGAAGCAGGCCCAGATACGCAGTATTTT. This encodes CSVEAGPDTQYF.

This clonotype was seen more than once but under ten times. The J gene is TRBJ2-7, the V gene TRBV7-2; a weak D match, TRBD2 (6 bases). In germline, CDR1 is SGHTA, CDR2 FQGNSA. V was pared by 3 bases and J by 0 bases, with 12 bases between. This CDR3 region has 15 residues. CDR3 DNA: TGTGCCAGCAGCTTCGTAGCGGAGAGCTCCTACGAGCAGTACTTC. This translates into CASSFVAESSYEQYF. The full variable domain, rest sourced from reference TRBV7-2 and TRBJ2-7, is GAGVSQSPSNKVTEKGKDVELRCDPISGHTALYWYRQSLGQGLEFLIYFQGNSAPDKSGLPSDRFSAERTGGSVSTLTIQRTQQEDSAVYLCASSFVAESSYEQYFGPGTRLTVT.

The chain uses TRBV28 and TRBJ2-2; D might be TRBD1 or TRBD2, each matching 5 bases. Germline values: CDR1 MDHEN, CDR2 SYDVKM. V lost 9 bases, J lost 0 bases, and 26 bases lay in between. CDR3 length equals 19 residues. Written as DNA, the CDR3 is TGTGCCAGTCCGAAGGGGACCCGTAAATTGAACTCGAACACCGGGGAGCTGTTTTTT. Its translation: CASPKGTRKLNSNTGELFF.